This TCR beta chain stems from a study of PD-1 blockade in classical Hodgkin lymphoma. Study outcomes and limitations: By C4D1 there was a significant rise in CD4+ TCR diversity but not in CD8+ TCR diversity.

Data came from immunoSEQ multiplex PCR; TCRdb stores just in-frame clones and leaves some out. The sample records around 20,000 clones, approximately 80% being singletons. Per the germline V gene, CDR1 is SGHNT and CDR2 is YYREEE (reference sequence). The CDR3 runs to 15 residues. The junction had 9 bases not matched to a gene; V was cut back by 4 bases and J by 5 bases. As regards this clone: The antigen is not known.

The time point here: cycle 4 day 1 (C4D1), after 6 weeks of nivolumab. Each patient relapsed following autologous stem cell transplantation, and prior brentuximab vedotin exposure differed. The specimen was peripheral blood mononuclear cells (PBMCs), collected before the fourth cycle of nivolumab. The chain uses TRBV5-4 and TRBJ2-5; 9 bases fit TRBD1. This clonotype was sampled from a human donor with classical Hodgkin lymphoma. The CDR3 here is CASSPPQGARETQYF. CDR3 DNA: TGTGCCAGCAGCCCCCCACAGGGGGCCAGGGAGACCCAGTACTTC.